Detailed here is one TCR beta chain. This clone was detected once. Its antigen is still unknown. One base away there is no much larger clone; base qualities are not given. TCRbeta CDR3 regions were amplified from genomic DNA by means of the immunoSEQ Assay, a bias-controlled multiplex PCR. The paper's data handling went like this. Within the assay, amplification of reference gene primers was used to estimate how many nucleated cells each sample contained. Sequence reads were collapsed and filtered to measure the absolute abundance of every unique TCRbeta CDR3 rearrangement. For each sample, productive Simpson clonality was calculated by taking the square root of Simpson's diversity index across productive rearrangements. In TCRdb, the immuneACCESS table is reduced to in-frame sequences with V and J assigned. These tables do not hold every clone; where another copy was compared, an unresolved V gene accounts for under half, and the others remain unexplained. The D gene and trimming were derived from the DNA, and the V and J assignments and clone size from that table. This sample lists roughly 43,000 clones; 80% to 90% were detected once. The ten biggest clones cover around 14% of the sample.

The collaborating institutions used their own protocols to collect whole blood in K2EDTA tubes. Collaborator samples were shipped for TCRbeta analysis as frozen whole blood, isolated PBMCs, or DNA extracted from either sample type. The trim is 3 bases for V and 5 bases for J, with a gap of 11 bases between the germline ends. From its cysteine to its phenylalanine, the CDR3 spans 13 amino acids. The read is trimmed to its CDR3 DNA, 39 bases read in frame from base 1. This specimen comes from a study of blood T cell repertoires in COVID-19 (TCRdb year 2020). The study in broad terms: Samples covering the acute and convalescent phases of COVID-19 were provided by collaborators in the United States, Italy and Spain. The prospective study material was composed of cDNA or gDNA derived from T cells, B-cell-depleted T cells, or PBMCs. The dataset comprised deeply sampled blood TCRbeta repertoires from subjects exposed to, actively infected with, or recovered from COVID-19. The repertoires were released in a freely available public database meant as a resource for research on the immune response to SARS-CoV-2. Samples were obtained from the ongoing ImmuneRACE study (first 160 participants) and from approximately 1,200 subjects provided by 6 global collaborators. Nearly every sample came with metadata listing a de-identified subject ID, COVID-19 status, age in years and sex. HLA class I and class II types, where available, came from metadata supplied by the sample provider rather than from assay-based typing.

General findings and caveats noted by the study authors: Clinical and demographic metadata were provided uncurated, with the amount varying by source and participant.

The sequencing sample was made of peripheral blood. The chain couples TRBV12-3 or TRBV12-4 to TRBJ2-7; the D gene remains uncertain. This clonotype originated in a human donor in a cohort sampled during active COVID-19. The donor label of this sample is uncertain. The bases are TGTGCCAGCAGTTTGGCCAGCGCCCACGAGCAGTACTTC. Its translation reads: CASSLASAHEQYF.